This is a list of T cell receptor beta chains from one sample in a study of blood T cell repertoires in COVID-19. Profiled with immunoSEQ multiplex PCR; TCRdb holds only in-frame clones, not every one. There are around 390,000 clones in the sample; just under 90% occur only once, and roughly 9.4% lies in the top ten. Sample: PBMCs or T cells enriched from blood (not recorded which). These receptors all come from a woman in her fifties or sixties who had recovered from COVID-19. CDR3s include the opening cysteine and the closing phenylalanine or tryptophan. Fields, in order: clone size, V gene, J gene, D gene, CDR3 DNA, CDR3 protein. A D gene is named only where the DNA matches it firmly. Clone size, where shown, is once, few, many, or a class for clones that have expanded.

clone_size: .
v_call: TRBV6-5
j_call: TRBJ2-2
d_call: TRBD1
cdr3_nt: TGTGCCACTAGACAGGGGACAGGGTCACCCGGGGAGCTGTTTTTT
cdr3_aa: CATRQGTGSPGELFF

clone_size: .
v_call: TRBV7-8
j_call: TRBJ1-2
d_call: .
cdr3_nt: TGTGCCAGCAGCTTAAGGTCAGGCAATAACTATGGCTACACCTTC
cdr3_aa: CASSLRSGNNYGYTF

clone_size: .
v_call: TRBV5-5
j_call: TRBJ2-1
d_call: TRBD1
cdr3_nt: TGTGCCAGCAGCTTCAGGGGGCGGGATGAGCAGTTCTTC
cdr3_aa: CASSFRGRDEQFF

clone_size: few
v_call: TRBV24-1
j_call: TRBJ1-2
d_call: .
cdr3_nt: TGTGCCACCAGTGATTTGTACACCGGCTACACCTTC
cdr3_aa: CATSDLYTGYTF

clone_size: .
v_call: TRBV27
j_call: TRBJ1-4
d_call: .
cdr3_nt: TGTGCCAGCAGGAGGGCTGCAACTAATGAAAAACTGTTTTTT
cdr3_aa: CASRRAATNEKLFF

clone_size: .
v_call: TRBV2
j_call: TRBJ2-1
d_call: .
cdr3_nt: TGTGCCAGCAGTGAATTAGAGCCTGAGCAGTTCTTC
cdr3_aa: CASSELEPEQFF

clone_size: .
v_call: TRBV11-2
j_call: TRBJ2-5
d_call: TRBD2
cdr3_nt: TGTGCCAGCAGCTTCGGGGGACTAGCGGGCCTCCAAGAGACCCAGTACTTC
cdr3_aa: CASSFGGLAGLQETQYF

clone_size: many
v_call: TRBV10-3
j_call: TRBJ1-1
d_call: .
cdr3_nt: TGTGCCATCACCCAAGAGGGACAAATCACTGAAGCTTTCTTT
cdr3_aa: CAITQEGQITEAFF

clone_size: .
v_call: TRBV5-6
j_call: TRBJ1-5
d_call: .
cdr3_nt: TGTGCCAGCAGCTTGGCCGGTCGGCAGCCCCAGCATTTT
cdr3_aa: CASSLAGRQPQHF

clone_size: .
v_call: TRBV6-5
j_call: TRBJ1-5
d_call: .
cdr3_nt: TGTGCCAGCAGGGGAGGAGGTTTGTATGGTCAGCCCCAGCATTTT
cdr3_aa: CASRGGGLYGQPQHF

clone_size: few
v_call: TRBV3-1/TRBV3-2
j_call: TRBJ1-2
d_call: .
cdr3_nt: TGTGCCAGCAGCCAAGATCCCAACAGGGAGTATGGCTACACCTTC
cdr3_aa: CASSQDPNREYGYTF

clone_size: .
v_call: TRBV4-1
j_call: TRBJ2-3
d_call: TRBD2
cdr3_nt: TGCGCCAGCAGCCAAGATAAAGTGGGACTAGGAGGCACAGATACGCAGTATTTT
cdr3_aa: CASSQDKVGLGGTDTQYF

clone_size: .
v_call: TRBV19
j_call: TRBJ2-3
d_call: .
cdr3_nt: TGTGCCAGTAGTGTTGGGGGGGCCGGAGATACGCAGTATTTT
cdr3_aa: CASSVGGAGDTQYF

clone_size: .
v_call: TRBV9
j_call: TRBJ1-4
d_call: .
cdr3_nt: TGTGCCAGCAGCCCTGGGACACAAGAAAAACTGTTTTTT
cdr3_aa: CASSPGTQEKLFF

clone_size: .
v_call: TRBV5-6
j_call: TRBJ1-2
d_call: .
cdr3_nt: TGTGCCAGCAGCTTGTTCAGTGGTGGCTACACCTTC
cdr3_aa: CASSLFSGGYTF

clone_size: .
v_call: TRBV6-5
j_call: TRBJ1-6
d_call: .
cdr3_nt: TGTGCCAGCAGTTACCGGGACATCACTTCACCCCTCCACTTT
cdr3_aa: CASSYRDITSPLHF

clone_size: .
v_call: TRBV5-1
j_call: TRBJ2-1
d_call: TRBD1
cdr3_nt: TGCGCCAGCAGCTTCGGGACAGGGTCTGTCAATGAGCAGTTCTTC
cdr3_aa: CASSFGTGSVNEQFF

clone_size: .
v_call: TRBV6-5
j_call: TRBJ1-6
d_call: .
cdr3_nt: TGTGCCAGCAGTAAGTCGGGATCACCCCTCCACTTT
cdr3_aa: CASSKSGSPLHF

clone_size: .
v_call: TRBV28
j_call: TRBJ1-4
d_call: .
cdr3_nt: TGTGCCAGCAGCAAACAACACACAGGGAAGTCTGAAAAACTGTTTTTT
cdr3_aa: CASSKQHTGKSEKLFF

clone_size: .
v_call: TRBV7-9
j_call: TRBJ2-3
d_call: .
cdr3_nt: TGTGCCAGCAGCCGAACAGGGCGAATGTTTGATACGCAGTATTTT
cdr3_aa: CASSRTGRMFDTQYF

clone_size: .
v_call: TRBV29-1
j_call: TRBJ2-5
d_call: TRBD1
cdr3_nt: TGCAGCGGGACAGGGGTGGAAGAGACCCAGTACTTC
cdr3_aa: CSGTGVEETQYF

clone_size: .
v_call: TRBV27
j_call: TRBJ1-5
d_call: .
cdr3_nt: TGTGCCAGCAGTTTAAGTCCAGTCCTTAATCAGCCCCAGCATTTT
cdr3_aa: CASSLSPVLNQPQHF

clone_size: .
v_call: TRBV7-8
j_call: TRBJ2-5
d_call: .
cdr3_nt: TGTGCCAGCAGCCTTTGGTTTGGGGGGGGGCATAAAGAGACCCAGTACTTC
cdr3_aa: CASSLWFGGGHKETQYF

clone_size: .
v_call: TRBV2
j_call: TRBJ2-5
d_call: TRBD2
cdr3_nt: TGTGCCAGCAGTACCCAACTAGCGGGGGGCGAAGAGACCCAGTACTTC
cdr3_aa: CASSTQLAGGEETQYF

clone_size: .
v_call: TRBV7-8
j_call: TRBJ1-5
d_call: .
cdr3_nt: TGTGCCAGCAGCTTTAGGGGTGATCAGCCCCAGCATTTT
cdr3_aa: CASSFRGDQPQHF